The 21 T cell receptor beta chains in this list originate from one sample, sequenced in a study of cytotoxic CD8 clonotypes in ibrutinib-treated CLL. Only in-frame clones appear in the TCRdb table, and some are missing; sequencing was by immunoSEQ multiplex PCR. The sample contains 110,000 to 150,000 clones, 77% of which appear only once. This specimen consisted of PBMCs, obtained after 12 months of ibrutinib treatment. The receptors here all came from a human donor with chronic lymphocytic leukemia.

With respect to this clone: The junction shows a germline mismatch at one end, possibly a read error. The gene calls are TRBV11-2 and TRBJ2-7; D may be TRBD2 (6 bases). This CDR3 has 12 amino acids. Germline V CDR1 and CDR2: SGHAT, FQNNGV. In DNA form, the CDR3 reads TGTGCCAGCAGCTACCCGGAGGGTCGCCTCTTTTTC. As protein: CASSYPEGRLFF. The full variable domain, its missing parts supplied by reference TRBV11-2 and TRBJ2-7, is EAGVAQSPRYKIIEKRQSVAFWCNPISGHATLYWYQQILGQGPKLLIQFQNNGVVDDSQLPKDRFSAERLKGVDSTLKIQPAKLEDSAVYLCASSYPEGRLFFGPGTRLTVT.

The V and J genes are TRBV6-1 and TRBJ2-3, with 10 bases that match TRBD2. Losses at the gene ends were 6 bases for V and 6 bases for J; bases not matched to a gene: 3. CDR3 size: 13 residues. In germline, CDR1 is MNHNS, CDR2 SASEGT. The CDR3 is CASRDSGGDTQYF. Written as DNA, the CDR3 is TGTGCCAGCAGGGATAGCGGGGGGGATACGCAGTATTTT.

Turning to this clone: The sample holds other DNA sequences that translate to the same CDR3. The chain couples TRBV7-2 to TRBJ1-5, with D possibly matching TRBD1 (5 bases). The V gene lost 5 bases and the J gene lost 1 base, with 12 bases spanning the gap. Per the germline V gene, CDR1 is SGHTA and CDR2 is FQGNSA. CDR3 length: 15 residues. CDR3 sequence reads: CASSRMGVSNQPQHF. The DNA for the CDR3 is TGTGCCAGCAGCCGCATGGGGGTAAGCAATCAGCCCCAGCATTTT.

The chain is built from TRBV7-8 and TRBJ1-2; 9 nucleotides agree with TRBD1. The length of the CDR3 is 14 residues. Germline CDR1 and CDR2: SGHVS and FQNEAQ. V lost 0 bases to trimming and J lost 6 bases; unmatched junction nucleotides: 2. This chain's CDR3 is CASSLARTGDGYTF. As DNA, the CDR3 is TGTGCCAGCAGCTTAGCTCGGACAGGGGATGGCTACACCTTC.

This clone has just a few counts. The V call is TRBV5-6, the J call TRBJ2-3; D gene ambiguous. Germline V gives CDR1 SGHDT, CDR2 YYEEEE. CDR3 length: 13 amino acids. V lost 4 bases, J lost 7 bases, and 13 bases lay in between. The chain's CDR3 is CASSPSGVHTQYF. The CDR3 DNA follows: TGTGCCAGCAGCCCCTCTGGGGTACATACGCAGTATTTT.

This clone was counted once. The rearrangement uses TRBV29-1 and TRBJ1-2; D is unclear. The germline gives CDR1 SQVTM, CDR2 ANQGSEA. The CDR3 length is 14 residues. The V and J ends lost 0 bases and 2 bases respectively, with 10 bases between them. CDR3 sequence reads: CSVEDFRANYGYTF. Here the CDR3 DNA reads TGCAGCGTTGAAGATTTTCGAGCGAACTATGGCTACACCTTC. The full variable domain, rest sourced from reference TRBV29-1 and TRBJ1-2, is SAVISQKPSRDICQRGTSLTIQCQVDSQVTMMFWYRQQPGQSLTLIATANQGSEATYESGFVIDKFPISRPNLTFSTLTVSNMSPEDSSIYLCSVEDFRANYGYTFGSGTRLTVV.

Here the CDR3 reads CASSLFIDRRSYNEQFF. The CDR3 bases are TGTGCCAGCAGTTTATTCATCGACAGAAGGTCCTACAATGAGCAGTTCTTC. The chain links TRBV28 to TRBJ2-1, with D tentatively TRBD1 (5 bases). This CDR3 has 17 residues. The V and J ends lost 1 base and 1 base respectively, with 14 bases between them. Germline assignment: CDR1 MDHEN and CDR2 SYDVKM.

V usage is TRBV28 and J usage is TRBJ1-1; a weak D match, TRBD1 (6 bases). CDR1 is MDHEN, CDR2 SYDVKM, per germline. Trimming removed 9 bases from V and 4 bases from J, with 27 bases in between. CDR3 length: 17 residues. DNA of the CDR3: TGTGCCAGTTATGGAGCGGGGGCTGGCAAGGAAGGCACTGAAGCTTTCTTT. Its protein is CASYGAGAGKEGTEAFF.

The chain is built from TRBV5-1 and TRBJ2-7; a possible D gene is TRBD2 (6 bases). Looked up from germline, CDR1 is SGHRS and CDR2 is YFSETQ. Trimming removed 3 bases from V and 6 bases from J, with 13 bases in between. The CDR3 totals 13 residues. The CDR3 reads CASSSTSFSEQYF. DNA for the CDR3: TGCGCCAGCAGCTCGACTAGTTTTAGCGAGCAGTACTTC.

This chain links TRBV27 with TRBJ1-5; D is ambiguous. The germline V and J ends were trimmed by 5 bases and 5 bases, with 10 bases remaining between them. The CDR3 extends over 13 amino acids. Germline-derived CDR1 and CDR2 are MNHEY and SMNVEV (reference sequence). The CDR3 DNA reads as TGTGCCAGCAGTCCCAGCTCCCATCAGCCCCAGCATTTT. Amino acids: CASSPSSHQPQHF.

This clone was detected a few times. The chain combines TRBV11-1 with TRBJ2-3, with unresolved D. V dropped 4 bases and J dropped 3 bases, with 5 bases sitting between them. Germline values: CDR1 SGHAT, CDR2 FQDESV (reference sequence). CDR3 length: 12 amino acids. CDR3 sequence (DNA): TGTGCCAGCAGCTCGTATACAGATACGCAGTATTTT. Translated: CASSSYTDTQYF.

The rearrangement joins TRBV2 to TRBJ2-5, with 11 bases fitting TRBD2. The germline V gene encodes CDR1 SNHLY and CDR2 FYNNEI. The CDR3 loop spans 17 amino acids. V lost 6 bases to trimming and J lost 1 base; unmatched junction nucleotides: 10. Here the CDR3 reads CASRILTSGGLQETQYF. CDR3 sequence (DNA): TGTGCCAGCAGGATCTTAACTAGCGGGGGCCTCCAAGAGACCCAGTACTTC.

The genes are TRBV13 and TRBJ2-7; tentatively, D is TRBD1 or TRBD2 (6 bases each). CDR1 is PRHDT, CDR2 FYEKMQ, per germline (reference sequence). The ends were cut back, 6 bases at V and 1 base at J, with 13 bases in the middle. The CDR3 length is 14 residues. The CDR3 sequence: CASRNGGRSYEQYF. Written as DNA, the CDR3 is TGTGCCAGCAGAAATGGGGGGCGATCCTACGAGCAGTACTTC.

This chain connects TRBV6-1 to TRBJ1-2; no clear D gene. V was shortened by 7 bases and J by 8 bases, with 17 bases between the two germline ends. Germline values: CDR1 MNHNS, CDR2 SASEGT. This CDR3 region has 13 residues. The CDR3 DNA follows: TGTGCCAGCACCATTACCAGCCTTAGAGGCTACACCTTC. This translates into CASTITSLRGYTF.

The rearrangement uses TRBV5-1 and TRBJ2-5; D is undetermined. The CDR3 contains 13 residues. Germline V gene sequence: CDR1 SGHRS, CDR2 YFSETQ. V was trimmed by 5 bases and J by 2 bases, leaving 10 bases between them. The CDR3 is CASRGLVQETQYF. CDR3 bases: TGCGCCAGCAGAGGCCTAGTTCAAGAGACCCAGTACTTC. The full variable domain, completed using reference TRBV5-1 and TRBJ2-5, is KAGVTQTPRYLIKTRGQQVTLSCSPISGHRSVSWYQQTPGQGLQFLFEYFSETQRNKGNFPGRFSGRQFSNSRSEMNVSTLELGDSALYLCASRGLVQETQYFGPGTRLLVL.

There are many counts of this clone. The chain is built from TRBV2 and TRBJ1-1, with 8 bases aligning to TRBD1. From germline, CDR1 is SNHLY and CDR2 FYNNEI. The V segment lost 7 bases and the J segment 9 bases; nucleotides outside the gene matches: 4. The CDR3 totals 11 residues. CDR3 sequence reads: CASIRDRQAFF. CDR3 in DNA: TGTGCCAGCATCCGGGACAGGCAAGCTTTCTTT.

The chain uses TRBV5-1 and TRBJ2-1, with D hard to call. The CDR3 has 15 residues. The ends were cut back, 7 bases at V and 3 bases at J, with 17 bases in the middle. From germline, CDR1 is SGHRS and CDR2 YFSETQ. The CDR3 region has the DNA TGCGCCAGCGCACTTATATGGGATGACTACAATGAGCAGTTCTTC. It translates to CASALIWDDYNEQFF.

The chain couples TRBV6-4 to TRBJ2-3, with D hard to call. Trimming shortened V by 3 bases and J by 2 bases, and 6 bases separated the two germline ends. The CDR3 extends over 13 amino acids. Germline V gene data show CDR1 as MRHNA and CDR2 as SNTAGT. In nucleotides, the CDR3 is TGTGCCAGCAGTGAATTCCACACAGATACGCAGTATTTT. Its translation is CASSEFHTDTQYF.

The J gene is TRBJ2-1, the V gene TRBV10-3; 9 nucleotides align to TRBD1. The V gene end was trimmed by 4 bases and the J gene end by 1 base; junction bases not matched to a gene: 8. Germline V gene data show CDR1 as ENHRY and CDR2 as SYGVKD. The CDR3 runs 17 residues. CDR3 loop: CAISGPGTGRSYNEQFF. CDR3 DNA: TGTGCCATCAGTGGACCTGGGACAGGGAGGTCCTACAATGAGCAGTTCTTC.

This clone was seen a handful of times. The chain recombines TRBV4-3 with TRBJ2-3; TRBD2 is a possible D gene (6 bases). CDR3 length equals 16 residues. Germline-derived CDR1 and CDR2 are LGHNA and YSLEER. With 1 base removed from V and 0 bases from J, the gap between germline ends came to 11 bases. CDR3 residues: CASSQGSGSSTDTQYF. The CDR3 nucleotides read TGCGCCAGCAGCCAAGGTAGCGGATCTAGCACAGATACGCAGTATTTT.

V usage is TRBV6-5 and J usage is TRBJ1-1; the match to TRBD1 covers 8 bases. V lost 6 bases to trimming and J lost 4 bases; unmatched junction nucleotides: 7. This CDR3 comprises 14 residues. Per the germline V gene, CDR1 is MNHEY and CDR2 is SVGAGI. The CDR3 region has the DNA TGTGCCAGCAGAGAAGGACAGGGCCCCACTGAAGCTTTCTTT. Translating gives CASREGQGPTEAFF.